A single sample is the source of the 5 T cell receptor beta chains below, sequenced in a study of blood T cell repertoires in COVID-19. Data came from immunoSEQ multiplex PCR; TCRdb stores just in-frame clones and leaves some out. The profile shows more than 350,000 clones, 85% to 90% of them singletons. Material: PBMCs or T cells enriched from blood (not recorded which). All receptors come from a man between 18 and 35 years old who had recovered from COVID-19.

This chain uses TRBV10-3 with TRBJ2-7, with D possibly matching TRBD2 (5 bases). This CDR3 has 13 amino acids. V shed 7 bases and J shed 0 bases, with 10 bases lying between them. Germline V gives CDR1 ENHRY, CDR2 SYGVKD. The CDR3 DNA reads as TGTGCCATCACCGGAAGCGGCTCCTACGAGCAGTACTTC. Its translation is CAITGSGSYEQYF.

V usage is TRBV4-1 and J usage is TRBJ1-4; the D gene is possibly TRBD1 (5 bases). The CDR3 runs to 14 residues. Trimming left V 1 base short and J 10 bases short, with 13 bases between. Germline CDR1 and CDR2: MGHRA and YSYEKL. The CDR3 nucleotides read TGCGCCAGCAGCCAAGGGCAGGGCGGTGGAAAACTGTTTTTT. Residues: CASSQGQGGGKLFF.

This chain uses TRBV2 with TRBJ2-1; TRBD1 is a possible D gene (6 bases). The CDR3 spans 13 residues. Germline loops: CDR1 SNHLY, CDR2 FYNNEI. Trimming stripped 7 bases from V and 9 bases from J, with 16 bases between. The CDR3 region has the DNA TGTGCCAGCATTCGGGACACGCGAAGTGAGCAGTTCTTC. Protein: CASIRDTRSEQFF.

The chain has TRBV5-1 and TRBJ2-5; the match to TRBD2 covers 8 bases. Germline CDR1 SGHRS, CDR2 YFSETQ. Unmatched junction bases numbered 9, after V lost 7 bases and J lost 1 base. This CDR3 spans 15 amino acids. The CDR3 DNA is TGCGCCAGCCGCCTAAGCGGGGGAGGCCAAGAGACCCAGTACTTC. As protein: CASRLSGGGQETQYF.

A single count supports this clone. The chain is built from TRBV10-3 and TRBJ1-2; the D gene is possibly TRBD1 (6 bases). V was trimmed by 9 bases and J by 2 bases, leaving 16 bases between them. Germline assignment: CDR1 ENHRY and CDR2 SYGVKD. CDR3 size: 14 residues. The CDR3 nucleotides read TGTGCCATGACTACAGGGCAAGCGAACTATGGCTACACCTTC. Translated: CAMTTGQANYGYTF.